This TCR beta chain was documented in a study of blood T cell repertoires in COVID-19. Study at large: COVID-19 samples from acute and convalescent phases originated in the United States, Italy and Spain.

Followed longitudinally, the Seattle patients had been enrolled during active infection. The CDR3 runs 13 residues. The V end was cut by 7 bases, the J end by 2 bases, with 9 bases between. From germline, CDR1 is SNHLY and CDR2 FYNNEI. Original handling: Amplification with reference gene primers provided the estimates of nucleated cell counts. The assay was immunoSEQ multiplex PCR, and TCRdb's table has in-frame clones only and misses some. D and trimming were read from the DNA, whereas the V and J calls and clone size are those reported in that table. The sample has fewer than 300,000 clones; 91% are singletons.

The source of this sequence is a person aged 18 to 30 with COVID-19, enrolled during active disease. The V gene is TRBV2, the J gene TRBJ1-3, with D perhaps matching TRBD1 (5 bases). The specimen was peripheral blood. CDR3 amino acids: CASKQGAGNTIYF. DNA for the CDR3: TGTGCCAGCAAGCAGGGTGCTGGAAACACCATATATTTT.